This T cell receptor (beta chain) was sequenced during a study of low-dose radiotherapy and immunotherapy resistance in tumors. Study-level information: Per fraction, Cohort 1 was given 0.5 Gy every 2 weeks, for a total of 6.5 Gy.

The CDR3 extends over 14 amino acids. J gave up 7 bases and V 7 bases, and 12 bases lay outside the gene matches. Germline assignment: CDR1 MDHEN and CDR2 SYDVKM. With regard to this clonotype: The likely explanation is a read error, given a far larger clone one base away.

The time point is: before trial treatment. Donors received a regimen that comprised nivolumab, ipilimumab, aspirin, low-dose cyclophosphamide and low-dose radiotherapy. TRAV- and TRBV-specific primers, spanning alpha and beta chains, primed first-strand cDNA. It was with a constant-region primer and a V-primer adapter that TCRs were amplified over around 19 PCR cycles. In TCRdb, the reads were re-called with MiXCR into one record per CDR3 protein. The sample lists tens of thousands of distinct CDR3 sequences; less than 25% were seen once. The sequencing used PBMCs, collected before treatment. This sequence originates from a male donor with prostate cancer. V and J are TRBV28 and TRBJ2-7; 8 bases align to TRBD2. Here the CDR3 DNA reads TGTGCCAGCACCGTAGCGGGACTTCGGGATGAGCAGTACTTC. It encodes CASTVAGLRDEQYF.